This passage covers 16 T cell receptor beta chains from one sample sequenced in a study of CD8+ T cells in alopecia areata. Sequencing relied on a cDNA template that was reverse transcribed from extracted RNA. Using immunoSEQ multiplex PCR, the repertoire was profiled, and TCRdb retains in-frame clones only, with some absent. This sample has 90,000 to 120,000 clones, with roughly 89% found just once. Treatment: oral pan-JAK inhibitor, 5-10 mg twice daily. The sample consisted of CD8+ T cells sorted from blood, taken at week 24, from a patient treated with tofacitinib. The receptors were sampled from a human donor with alopecia areata.

The J gene is TRBJ2-7, the V gene TRBV5-1, with D possibly being TRBD1 or TRBD2 (5 bases each). Germline V lookup: CDR1 SGHRS, CDR2 YFSETQ. Trimming removed 4 bases from V and 2 bases from J, with 19 bases in between. This CDR3 is 16 amino acids long. The CDR3 nucleotides read TGCGCCAGCAGCCAAAAGGTGTCAGGGAGCACCTACGAGCAGTACTTC. Encoded protein: CASSQKVSGSTYEQYF.

The genes are TRBV27 and TRBJ2-6; D is possibly TRBD1 (7 bases). The CDR3 loop spans 15 amino acids. In germline, CDR1 is MNHEY, CDR2 SMNVEV (reference sequence). V lost 4 bases, J lost 5 bases, and 12 bases lay in between. CDR3 DNA: TGTGCCAGCAGTTCGGAGGGGGCTTGGGCCAACGTCCTGACTTTC. Its protein product is CASSSEGAWANVLTF.

The chain joins TRBV5-4 to TRBJ1-2; TRBD1 agrees at 9 bases. Germline CDR1 reads SGHNT; CDR2 reads YYREEE (reference sequence). This CDR3 contains 19 residues. Losses at the gene ends were 1 base for V and 0 bases for J; bases not matched to a gene: 13. The DNA of the CDR3 is TGTGCCAGCAGCTTGTCCCCCCAGGACAGGGGAAAAGCTAACTATGGCTACACCTTC. This gives the protein CASSLSPQDRGKANYGYTF.

V gene TRBV5-4 combines with J gene TRBJ2-2; a weak D match, TRBD1 (6 bases). Germline V lookup: CDR1 SGHNT, CDR2 YYREEE (reference sequence). The length of the CDR3 is 13 residues. Trimming left V 3 bases short and J 5 bases short, with 8 bases between. The CDR3 DNA reads as TGTGCCAGCAGCTCAAGGGGGACCGGGGAGCTGTTTTTT. This gives the protein CASSSRGTGELFF.

The chain employs TRBV4-2 and TRBJ2-5, with D unresolved. Deletions cut 0 bases from V and 4 bases from J, with 9 bases between. Germline loops: CDR1 LGHNA, CDR2 YNFKEQ. There are 14 residues in the CDR3. CDR3: CASSQEFPPETQYF. Here the CDR3 DNA reads TGTGCCAGCAGCCAAGAGTTCCCTCCAGAGACCCAGTACTTC.

The genes are TRBV7-9 and TRBJ2-5; 8 bases align to TRBD2. Trimming at V came to 0 bases and at J to 5 bases, leaving 8 bases not matched to a gene. CDR3 size: 16 residues. Germline V gene lookup returns CDR1 SEHNR and CDR2 FQNEAQ (reference sequence). In DNA form, the CDR3 reads TGTGCCAGCAGCTTAGCGCAACGGGGGGGCCTTGAGACCCAGTACTTC. Its translation is CASSLAQRGGLETQYF.

The rearrangement uses TRBV29-1 and TRBJ2-3; D is perhaps TRBD1 (6 bases). CDR1 is SQVTM, CDR2 ANQGSEA, per germline. Trimming stripped 0 bases from V and 2 bases from J, with 18 bases between. The CDR3 runs 17 residues. The chain's CDR3 is CSVEDPRTEGYTDTQYF. In nucleotides, the CDR3 is TGCAGCGTTGAAGATCCCCGGACAGAGGGGTACACAGATACGCAGTATTTT.

The chain uses TRBV30 and TRBJ2-1; 11 bases agree with TRBD2. The CDR3 runs 14 residues. V shed 5 bases and J 6 bases; nucleotides not matched to a gene: 6. Germline V gene sequence: CDR1 GTSNPN, CDR2 SVGIG (reference sequence). The DNA for the CDR3 is TGTGCCTGGGATAGCGGGGGGGCTCCCAATGAGCAGTTCTTC. Its protein product is CAWDSGGAPNEQFF.

The rearrangement links TRBV7-6 to TRBJ2-1; no definite D call. V shed 5 bases and J shed 0 bases, with 2 bases lying between them. The germline V gene encodes CDR1 SGHVS and CDR2 FNYEAQ. This CDR3 region has 12 residues. CDR3 sequence: CASSPSYNEQFF. Here the CDR3 DNA reads TGTGCCAGCAGCCCCTCCTACAATGAGCAGTTCTTC.

This chain connects TRBV5-6 to TRBJ2-7, with TRBD1 as a possible D gene (6 bases). The V end lost 4 bases, the J end lost 6 bases, and 14 bases lay between the germline ends. Germline V gives CDR1 SGHDT, CDR2 YYEEEE. The CDR3 contains 13 residues. CDR3 sequence (DNA): TGTGCCAGCAGCCTAAATCAGGGGAGCGAGCAGTACTTC. Protein: CASSLNQGSEQYF.

This chain links TRBV19 with TRBJ2-7; 7 bases line up with TRBD1. J gave up 0 bases and V 5 bases, and 1 base lay outside the gene matches. This CDR3 has 13 residues. Germline CDR1 reads LNHDA; CDR2 reads SQIVND (reference sequence). CDR3 coding DNA: TGTGCCAGTAGTCACAGGGGCTCCTACGAGCAGTACTTC. This translates into CASSHRGSYEQYF. Complete variable domain (other parts from reference TRBV19 and TRBJ2-7): DGGITQSPKYLFRKEGQNVTLSCEQNLNHDAMYWYRQDPGQGLRLIYYSQIVNDFQKGDIAEGYSVSREKKESFPLTVTSAQKNPTAFYLCASSHRGSYEQYFGPGTRLTVT.

The V and J genes are TRBV15 and TRBJ2-5; D is unresolved. V dropped 3 bases and J dropped 1 base, with 15 bases sitting between them. This CDR3 comprises 16 residues. Looked up from germline, CDR1 is LNHNV and CDR2 is YYDKDF (reference sequence). The CDR3 sequence is CATSSAGTGPQETQYF. CDR3 nucleotide sequence: TGTGCCACCAGCAGCGCCGGAACGGGTCCCCAAGAGACCCAGTACTTC.

CDR3 coding DNA: TGCGCCAGCAGCCAAGTAATCCGACGGGCCACCGGGGAGCTGTTTTTT. Residues: CASSQVIRRATGELFF. The chain uses TRBV4-3 and TRBJ2-2; the D is unclear. This CDR3 has 16 amino acids. Germline V gene data show CDR1 as LGHNA and CDR2 as YSLEER. Trimming took 1 base from V and 4 from J, leaving 13 bases between them.

This clone came up once. Written as DNA, the CDR3 is TGCGCCAGCAGCCCCCAAGCAGGAGCTAACACTGAAGCTTTCTTT. It specifies CASSPQAGANTEAFF. The chain carries TRBV4-1 and TRBJ1-1; D is uncertain. Germline lookup yields CDR1 MGHRA and CDR2 YSYEKL. The V gene lost 4 bases and the J gene lost 2 bases, with 14 bases spanning the gap. CDR3 length: 15 amino acids.

This chain joins TRBV27 and TRBJ2-6; weak D call: TRBD1 (6 bases). The CDR3 is made up of 16 amino acids. Per the germline V gene, CDR1 is MNHEY and CDR2 is SMNVEV (reference sequence). V lost 5 bases and J 0 bases, leaving 11 bases between the germline ends. This CDR3 reads CASSTGPSSGANVLTF. The CDR3 DNA reads as TGTGCCAGCAGTACAGGGCCCTCCTCTGGGGCCAACGTCCTGACTTTC. Full variable domain (remainder filled in from reference TRBV27 and TRBJ2-6): EAQVTQNPRYLITVTGKKLTVTCSQNMNHEYMSWYRQDPGLGLRQIYYSMNVEVTDKGDVPEGYKVSRKEKRNFPLILESPSPNQTSLYFCASSTGPSSGANVLTFGAGSRLTVL.

The chain carries TRBV29-1 and TRBJ2-1, with 10 bases lining up with TRBD2. This CDR3 is built from 18 residues. Germline CDR1 and CDR2: SQVTM and ANQGSEA. The junction had 12 bases not matched to a gene; V was cut back by 3 bases and J by 1 base. The CDR3 region is CSVEFPAGGPGSYNEQFF. The CDR3 DNA reads as TGCAGCGTTGAGTTTCCAGCGGGGGGGCCGGGTTCCTACAATGAGCAGTTCTTC.